Presented here are 23 T cell receptor beta chains from one specimen sequenced in a study of shared clonotypes between healthy human individuals. Repertoires were generated with immunoSEQ multiplex PCR, while TCRdb's copy carries only in-frame clones and drops some. The sample contains hundreds of thousands of clones, about 92% of which appear only once. Positively selected for CCR7, the CD45RO-negative cells used as naive CD8 cells excluded terminally differentiated effector memory CD45RA+ cells. The sequenced material came from naive CD8+ T cells sorted from blood. These receptor sequences come from a man in his thirties or forties in good health.

The chain couples TRBV30 to TRBJ2-7; tentative D call: TRBD1 (6 bases). Germline V lookup: CDR1 GTSNPN, CDR2 SVGIG (reference sequence). The CDR3 contains 12 residues. Between the trimmed V and J ends, which lost 1 base and 3 bases, there was a span of 7 bases. For the CDR3, the DNA is TGTGCCTGGAGTGGGGACATCTACGAGCAGTACTTC. This codes for CAWSGDIYEQYF.

This clone came up a few times. The rearrangement joins TRBV27 to TRBJ2-7; possibly TRBD1 for D (6 bases). This CDR3 has 12 residues. With 3 bases removed from V and 6 bases from J, the gap between germline ends came to 9 bases. In germline, CDR1 is MNHEY, CDR2 SMNVEV (reference sequence). The CDR3 reads CASSFTGSEQYF. In DNA, the CDR3 is TGTGCCAGCAGTTTTACAGGGAGCGAGCAGTACTTC.

CDR3 nucleotides: TGTGCCAGCAGTTTATCGGGACACTTCTCCTACGAGCAGTACTTC. Residues: CASSLSGHFSYEQYF. This chain uses TRBV27 with TRBJ2-7; D perhaps matches TRBD1 (6 bases). The CDR3 runs to 15 residues. CDR1 is MNHEY and CDR2 is SMNVEV in the germline V gene (reference sequence). The V end was cut by 0 bases, the J end by 0 bases, with 9 bases between.

V and J are TRBV10-3 and TRBJ2-2; D tentatively fits TRBD1 or TRBD2 (5 bases each). The germline V gene encodes CDR1 ENHRY and CDR2 SYGVKD. The CDR3 has 14 amino acids. V was cut by 11 bases and J by 12 bases, with 25 bases left in between. This CDR3 reads CAVGTDRGGFQLFF. The CDR3 DNA follows: TGTGCCGTCGGGACCGACAGAGGCGGGTTTCAGCTGTTTTTT.

As to this clone: This CDR3 is also generated by other DNA sequences in the sample. The chain recombines TRBV7-3 with TRBJ2-3; 11 bases align to TRBD1. V lost 4 bases and J lost 4; bases outside the gene matches: 1. Germline V gene data show CDR1 as SGHTA and CDR2 as FQGTGA. The CDR3 loop spans 14 amino acids. The CDR3 nucleotides read TGTGCCAGCAGCTCGGGACAGGGGGCAGATACGCAGTATTTT. Translated, it gives CASSSGQGADTQYF.

The gene calls are TRBV10-3 and TRBJ1-2, with 10 bases lining up with TRBD1. The V gene end was trimmed by 7 bases and the J gene end by 4 bases; junction bases not matched to a gene: 6. CDR1 and CDR2 (germline): ENHRY, SYGVKD. The CDR3 sequence is 14 residues long. CDR3 DNA sequence: TGTGCCATCACCGGGGACAGGGGAGTCTATGGCTACACCTTC. Translated, it gives CAITGDRGVYGYTF.

There are a few counts of this clone. The DNA of the CDR3 is TGTGCCATCAGCATGGGACAGGGGTACGAGCAGTACTTC. It is translated as CAISMGQGYEQYF. This sequence joins TRBV10-3 and TRBJ2-7; the match to TRBD1 covers 10 bases. Germline V CDR1 and CDR2: ENHRY, SYGVKD. The J segment lost 4 bases and the V segment lost 6 bases, leaving 3 bases of the junction unmatched. The CDR3 loop spans 13 amino acids.

This sequence joins TRBV28 and TRBJ2-7; D is unresolved. Looked up from germline, CDR1 is MDHEN and CDR2 is SYDVKM. The CDR3 extends over 13 amino acids. Trimming removed 6 bases at V and 3 bases at J, with 12 bases between. CDR3 in amino acids: CASSWRTGYEQYF. The CDR3 coding sequence is TGTGCCAGCAGCTGGAGAACTGGCTACGAGCAGTACTTC.

The chain employs TRBV2 and TRBJ2-5; 9 bases map to TRBD2. CDR1 is SNHLY, CDR2 FYNNEI, per germline. V shed 2 bases, J shed 5 bases, and the junction held 6 bases outside the gene matches. The CDR3 loop spans 15 amino acids. Here the CDR3 reads CASSEQGSGGETQYF. The CDR3 DNA reads TGTGCCAGCAGTGAACAGGGAAGCGGGGGGGAGACCCAGTACTTC.

The J gene is TRBJ2-7, the V gene TRBV5-6; 11 positions match TRBD2. The CDR3 extends over 15 amino acids. Germline loops: CDR1 SGHDT, CDR2 YYEEEE. J was trimmed by 5 bases and V by 4 bases; bases with no gene match: 8. The CDR3 DNA sequence: TGTGCCAGCAGCCGACCGACTAGCGGGATCAACGAGCAGTACTTC. This gives the protein CASSRPTSGINEQYF.

This clone was found once. The chain couples TRBV13 to TRBJ2-7, with D possibly TRBD1 on 5 matching bases. The V gene's germline CDR1 is PRHDT and CDR2 FYEKMQ (reference sequence). Trimming removed 0 bases at V and 0 bases at J, with 9 bases between. The CDR3 sequence is 15 residues long. Here the CDR3 reads CASSLGTAGSYEQYF. For the CDR3, the DNA is TGTGCCAGCAGCTTAGGGACAGCAGGCTCCTACGAGCAGTACTTC.

The rearrangement joins TRBV11-1 to TRBJ2-7; D is perhaps TRBD1 (6 bases). This CDR3 is 13 amino acids long. V lost 4 bases, J lost 4 bases, and 11 bases lay in between. Per the germline V gene, CDR1 is SGHAT and CDR2 is FQDESV (reference sequence). Here the CDR3 reads CASSSTGIYEQYF. The CDR3 bases are TGTGCCAGCAGCTCAACAGGGATATACGAGCAGTACTTC.

The CDR3 nucleotides read TGTGCCAGCTCGAACTCCGGGCCTGAGCAGTTCTTC. Protein product: CASSNSGPEQFF. The chain has TRBV18 and TRBJ2-1; D is unresolved. Trimming stripped 6 bases from V and 9 bases from J, with 12 bases between. The germline CDR1 and CDR2 sequences are KGHSH and LQKENI. This CDR3 is 12 amino acids long.

The chain carries TRBV14 and TRBJ1-4; tentative D call: TRBD1 (5 bases). CDR3 length equals 15 residues. The V end lost 2 bases, the J end lost 6 bases, and 13 bases lay between the germline ends. Germline V gene data show CDR1 as SGHDN and CDR2 as FVKESK. The DNA of the CDR3 is TGTGCCAGCAGCCAATGGGGCGGAGACGATGAAAAACTGTTTTTT. Protein product: CASSQWGGDDEKLFF.

The CDR3 loop is CASSQDSVQNYGYTF. The CDR3 DNA follows: TGCGCCAGCAGCCAAGATTCCGTACAGAACTATGGCTACACCTTC. This chain joins TRBV4-3 and TRBJ1-2; D remains ambiguous. This CDR3 comprises 15 residues. The germline gives CDR1 LGHNA, CDR2 YSLEER. The ends were cut back, 0 bases at V and 2 bases at J, with 10 bases in the middle.

The V gene is TRBV4-3, the J gene TRBJ2-7, with no clear D. Trimming left V 1 base short and J 4 bases short, with 8 bases between. Per germline, CDR1 LGHNA and CDR2 YSLEER. The CDR3 consists of 13 residues. The CDR3 loop is CASSQAMKYEQYF. The CDR3 coding sequence is TGCGCCAGCAGCCAAGCAATGAAGTACGAGCAGTACTTC.

The rearrangement joins TRBV5-5 to TRBJ2-3; D possibly uses TRBD1 or TRBD2 (5 bases each). Germline lookup yields CDR1 SGHKS and CDR2 YYEKEE (reference sequence). There are 16 residues in the CDR3. The V and J ends lost 3 bases and 1 base respectively, with 15 bases between them. CDR3 DNA sequence: TGTGCCAGCAGCTATATTGACGGGGCGGGCACAGATACGCAGTATTTT. Translated, it gives CASSYIDGAGTDTQYF.

The chain carries TRBV5-1 and TRBJ2-1, with D possibly TRBD1 on 6 matching bases. This CDR3 comprises 15 residues. With 0 bases removed from V and 3 bases from J, the gap between germline ends came to 10 bases. Germline CDR1 SGHRS, CDR2 YFSETQ. The chain's CDR3 is CASSLGSGDYNEQFF. Here the CDR3 DNA reads TGCGCCAGCAGCTTGGGTTCAGGGGACTACAATGAGCAGTTCTTC.

J is TRBJ1-1 and V is TRBV27, with 8 bases fitting TRBD1. The CDR3 contains 13 residues. The trim removed 6 bases at V and 4 bases at J, leaving 4 bases unmatched. Germline V CDR1 and CDR2: MNHEY, SMNVEV (reference sequence). The CDR3 DNA reads as TGTGCCAGCAGAAGGACAGGGTCCACTGAAGCTTTCTTT. Translation gives CASRRTGSTEAFF.

V is TRBV27 and J is TRBJ2-1, with a possible D match to TRBD2 (5 bases). The V gene's germline CDR1 is MNHEY and CDR2 SMNVEV (reference sequence). V was trimmed by 8 bases and J by 0 bases, leaving 11 bases between them. This CDR3 has 14 amino acids. The CDR3 nucleotides are TGTGCCAGCGAGCGGCTTAGCTCCTACAATGAGCAGTTCTTC. It translates to CASERLSSYNEQFF.

The chain recombines TRBV27 with TRBJ2-1; 16 bases align to TRBD2. The germline V gene has CDR1 MNHEY and CDR2 SMNVEV (reference sequence). CDR3 length equals 19 residues. J was trimmed by 5 bases and V by 6 bases; bases with no gene match: 13. CDR3 in amino acids: CASSLGPGLAGGLDNEQFF. The CDR3 coding sequence is TGTGCCAGCAGCCTGGGCCCGGGACTAGCGGGAGGGCTCGACAATGAGCAGTTCTTC.

V usage is TRBV27 and J usage is TRBJ2-7; the D is unclear. Looked up from germline, CDR1 is MNHEY and CDR2 is SMNVEV (reference sequence). Trimming cost V 5 bases and J 2 bases, with 13 bases left between them. The CDR3 has 14 residues. CDR3 in amino acids: CASSPLLAAYEQYF. The DNA of the CDR3 is TGTGCCAGCAGTCCGCTACTGGCCGCCTACGAGCAGTACTTC.

The gene calls are TRBV29-1 and TRBJ2-3, with 8 bases identical to TRBD1. Trimming cost V 7 bases and J 4 bases; bases outside gene matches: 10. The CDR3 is 14 amino acids. Germline assignment: CDR1 SQVTM and CDR2 ANQGSEA. CDR3: CSGLEGQVADTQYF. CDR3 in DNA: TGCAGCGGCCTCGAGGGACAGGTGGCAGATACGCAGTATTTT.